This record looks at one TCR beta chain sequence and its context. Its specificity is not known. Repertoires were generated with immunoSEQ multiplex PCR, while TCRdb's copy carries only in-frame clones and drops some. The sample comprises some 71,000 clones, around nine tenths of which are singletons, and approximately 2% rests with the top ten. The data are from a study of a mutant IDH1 vaccine in newly diagnosed glioma. Study at large: Treatment recipients were approximately 62% male and about 40% female, and their mean age was around 40 years. Visits designated V12 and V13 were conducted at weeks 35 and 47, respectively. The earlier regimen, radiotherapy, temozolomide, or both, was most often both. The study's findings and limits: Researchers report vaccine-induced immune responses in less than 95% of patients.

V lost 4 bases, J lost 4 bases, and 9 bases stayed unmatched. The CDR3 spans 17 residues. The germline V gene has CDR1 SGHDT and CDR2 YYEEEE. Time point here: week 35, safety follow-up. Doses of 300 ug of mutant IDH1 20-mer peptide were given with topical imiquimod. The chain employs TRBV5-6 and TRBJ2-6; 9 nucleotides align to TRBD1. The sequencing here drew on PBMCs, taken from a glioma patient whose treatment included an IDH1 peptide vaccine. This receptor was identified in a man aged 30 to 39 with glioma. The CDR3 sequence is CASSLDRGKSGANVLTF. The CDR3 DNA is TGTGCCAGCAGCCTGGACAGGGGAAAGTCCGGGGCCAACGTCCTGACTTTC. Drawing the rest from reference TRBV5-6 and TRBJ2-6, the complete variable domain is DAGVTQSPTHLIKTRGQQVTLRCSPKSGHDTVSWYQQALGQGPQFIFQYYEEEERQRGNFPDRFSGHQFPNYSSELNVNALLLGDSALYLCASSLDRGKSGANVLTFGAGSRLTVL.